The clone carrying this T cell receptor (beta chain) was seen at least ten times. This sample was included in a study of Graves' ophthalmopathy and Graves' hyperthyroidism. Amplification of TCR beta CDR3 regions used RNA transcripts. The first round was an RT-PCR with HTBI primers, and the second round was a multiplex PCR. MiXCR, run by TCRdb on the multiplex PCR reads, gives a single entry per CDR3 protein. The sample has about 210,000 distinct CDR3 sequences, around 30% seen once. CDR1 and CDR2 from the germline V gene are SGDLS and YYNGEE. The V gene end was trimmed by 0 bases and the J gene end by 5 bases; junction bases not matched to a gene: 7. This CDR3 has 16 amino acids.

The origin of this receptor is a man aged 45-65 years with Graves' ophthalmopathy. Sample: peripheral blood. V and J are TRBV9 and TRBJ2-7; 11 bases line up with TRBD2. In DNA form, the CDR3 reads TGTGCCAGCAGCGTAGAGGCTAGCGGGAGGTACGACGAGCAGTACTTC. This gives the protein CASSVEASGRYDEQYF.